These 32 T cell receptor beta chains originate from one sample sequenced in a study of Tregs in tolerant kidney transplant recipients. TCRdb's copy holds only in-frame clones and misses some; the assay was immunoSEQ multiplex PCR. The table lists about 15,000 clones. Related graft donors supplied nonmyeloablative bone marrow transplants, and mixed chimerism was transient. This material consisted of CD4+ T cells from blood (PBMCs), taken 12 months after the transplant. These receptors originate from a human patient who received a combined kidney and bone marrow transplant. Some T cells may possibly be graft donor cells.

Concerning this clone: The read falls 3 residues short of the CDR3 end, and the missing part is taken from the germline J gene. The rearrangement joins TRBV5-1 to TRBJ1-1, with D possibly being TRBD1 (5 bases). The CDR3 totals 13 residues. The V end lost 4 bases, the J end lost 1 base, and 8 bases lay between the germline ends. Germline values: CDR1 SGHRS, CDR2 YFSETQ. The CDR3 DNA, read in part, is TGCGCCAGCAGCCAGGGAAAGAACACTGAA. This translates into CASSQGKNTE. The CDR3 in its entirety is CASSQGKNTEAFF.

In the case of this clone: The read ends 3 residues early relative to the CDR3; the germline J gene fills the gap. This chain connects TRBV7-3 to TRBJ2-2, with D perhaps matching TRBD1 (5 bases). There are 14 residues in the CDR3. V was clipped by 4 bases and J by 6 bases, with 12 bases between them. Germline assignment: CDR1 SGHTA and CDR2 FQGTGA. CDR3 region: CASSSQQGAGELFF. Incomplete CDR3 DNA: TGTGCCAGCAGCTCCCAGCAGGGTGCCGGGGAG.

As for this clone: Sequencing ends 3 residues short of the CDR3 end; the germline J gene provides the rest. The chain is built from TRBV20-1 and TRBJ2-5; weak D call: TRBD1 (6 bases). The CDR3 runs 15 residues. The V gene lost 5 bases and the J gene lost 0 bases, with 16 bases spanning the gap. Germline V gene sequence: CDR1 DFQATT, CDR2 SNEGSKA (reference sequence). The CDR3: CSAGGRGIHQETQYF. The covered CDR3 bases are TGCAGTGCTGGGGGCCGGGGTATACACCAAGAGACC.

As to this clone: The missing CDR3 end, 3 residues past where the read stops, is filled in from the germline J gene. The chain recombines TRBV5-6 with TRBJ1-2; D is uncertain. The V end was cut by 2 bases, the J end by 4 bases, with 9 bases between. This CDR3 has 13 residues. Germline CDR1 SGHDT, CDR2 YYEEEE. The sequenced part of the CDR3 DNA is TGTGCCAGCAGCTTAGGCATGCCCTATGGC. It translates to CASSLGMPYG. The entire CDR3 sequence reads CASSLGMPYGYTF. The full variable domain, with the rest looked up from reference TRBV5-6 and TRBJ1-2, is DAGVTQSPTHLIKTRGQQVTLRCSPKSGHDTVSWYQQALGQGPQFIFQYYEEEERQRGNFPDRFSGHQFPNYSSELNVNALLLGDSALYLCASSLGMPYGYTFGSGTRLTVV.

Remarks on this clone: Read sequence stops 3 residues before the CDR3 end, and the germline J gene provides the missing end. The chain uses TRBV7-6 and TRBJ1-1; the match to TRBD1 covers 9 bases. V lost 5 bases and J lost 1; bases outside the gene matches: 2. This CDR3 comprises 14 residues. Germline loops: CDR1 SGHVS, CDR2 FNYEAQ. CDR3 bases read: TGTGCCAGCAGCCAGGACAGGGGGAACACTGAA. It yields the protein CASSQDRGNTE. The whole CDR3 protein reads CASSQDRGNTEAFF. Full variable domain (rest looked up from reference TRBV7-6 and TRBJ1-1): GAGVSQSPRYKVTKRGQDVALRCDPISGHVSLYWYRQALGQGPEFLTYFNYEAQQDKSGLPNDRFSAERPEGSISTLTIQRTEQRDSAMYRCASSQDRGNTEAFFGQGTRLTVV.

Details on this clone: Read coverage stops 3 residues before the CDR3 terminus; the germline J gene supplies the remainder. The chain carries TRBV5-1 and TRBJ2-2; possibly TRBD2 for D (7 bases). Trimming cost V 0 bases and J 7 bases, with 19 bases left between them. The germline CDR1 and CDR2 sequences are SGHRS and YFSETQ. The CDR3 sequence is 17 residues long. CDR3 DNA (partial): TGCGCCAGCAGCTTGGCGGGAGGTCCAGGGGAACACGGGGAG. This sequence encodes CASSLAGGPGEHGE. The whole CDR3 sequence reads CASSLAGGPGEHGELFF.

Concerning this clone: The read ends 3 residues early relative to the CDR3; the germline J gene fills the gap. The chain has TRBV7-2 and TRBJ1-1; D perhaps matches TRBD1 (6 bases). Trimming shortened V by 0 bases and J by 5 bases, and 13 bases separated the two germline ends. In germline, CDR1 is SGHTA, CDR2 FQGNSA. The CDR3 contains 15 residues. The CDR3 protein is CASSLAIGGRTEAFF. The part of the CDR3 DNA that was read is TGTGCCAGCAGCTTAGCTATAGGGGGAAGGACTGAA.

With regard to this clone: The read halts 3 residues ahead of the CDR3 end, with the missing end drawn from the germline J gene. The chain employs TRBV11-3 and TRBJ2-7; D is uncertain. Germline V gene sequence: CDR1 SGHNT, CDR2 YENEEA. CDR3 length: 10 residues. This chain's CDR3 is CLAYLHEQYF. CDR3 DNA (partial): TGTCTTGCCTACCTCCACGAG.

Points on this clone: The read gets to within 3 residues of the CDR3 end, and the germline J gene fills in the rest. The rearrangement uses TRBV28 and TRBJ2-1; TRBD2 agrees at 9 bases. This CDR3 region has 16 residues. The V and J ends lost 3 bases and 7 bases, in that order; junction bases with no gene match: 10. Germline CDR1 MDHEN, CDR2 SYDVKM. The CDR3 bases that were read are TGTGCCAGCAGTTTCCCGCTAGCGGGAAGAGAAAATGAG. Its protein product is CASSFPLAGRENE. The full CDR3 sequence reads CASSFPLAGRENEQFF.

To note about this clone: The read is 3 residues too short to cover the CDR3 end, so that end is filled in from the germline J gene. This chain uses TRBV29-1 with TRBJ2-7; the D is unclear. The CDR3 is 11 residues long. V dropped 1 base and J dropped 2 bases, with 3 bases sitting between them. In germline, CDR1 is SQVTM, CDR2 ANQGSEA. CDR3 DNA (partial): TGCAGCGTTGAAGCTGCCTACGAG. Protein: CSVEAAYE. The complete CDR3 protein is CSVEAAYEQYF.

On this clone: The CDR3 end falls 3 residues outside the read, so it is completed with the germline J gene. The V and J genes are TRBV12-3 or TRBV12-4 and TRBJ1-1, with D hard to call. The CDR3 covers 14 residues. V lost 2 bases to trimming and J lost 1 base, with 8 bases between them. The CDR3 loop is CASSLSWQNTEAFF. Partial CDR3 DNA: TGTGCCAGCAGTTTATCATGGCAGAACACTGAA.

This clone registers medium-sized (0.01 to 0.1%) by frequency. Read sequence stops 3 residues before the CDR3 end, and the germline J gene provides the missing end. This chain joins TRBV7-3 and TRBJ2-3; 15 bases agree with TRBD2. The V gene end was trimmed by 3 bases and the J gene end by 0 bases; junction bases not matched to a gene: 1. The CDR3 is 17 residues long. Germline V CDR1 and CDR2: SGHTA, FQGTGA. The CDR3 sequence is CASSLGLAGGSTDTQYF. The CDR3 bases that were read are TGTGCCAGCAGCTTGGGACTAGCGGGGGGAAGCACAGATACG.

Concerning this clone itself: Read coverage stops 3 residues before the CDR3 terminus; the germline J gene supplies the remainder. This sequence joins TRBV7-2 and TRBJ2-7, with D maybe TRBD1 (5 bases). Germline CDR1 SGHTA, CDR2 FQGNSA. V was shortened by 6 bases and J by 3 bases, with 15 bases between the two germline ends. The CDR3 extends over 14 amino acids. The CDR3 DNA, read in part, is TGTGCCAGCAGACCAGGGTTGAAGAGCTACGAG. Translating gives CASRPGLKSYE. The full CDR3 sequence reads CASRPGLKSYEQYF. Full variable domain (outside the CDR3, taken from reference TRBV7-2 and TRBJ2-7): GAGVSQSPSNKVTEKGKDVELRCDPISGHTALYWYRQSLGQGLEFLIYFQGNSAPDKSGLPSDRFSAERTGGSVSTLTIQRTQQEDSAVYLCASRPGLKSYEQYFGPGTRLTVT.

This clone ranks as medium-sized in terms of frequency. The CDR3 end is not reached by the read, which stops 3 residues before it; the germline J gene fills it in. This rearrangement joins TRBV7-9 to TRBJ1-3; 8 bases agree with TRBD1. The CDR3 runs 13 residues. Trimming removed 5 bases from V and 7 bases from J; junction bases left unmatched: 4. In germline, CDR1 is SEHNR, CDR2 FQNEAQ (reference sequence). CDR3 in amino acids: CASSQTGANTIYF. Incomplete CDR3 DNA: TGTGCCAGCAGCCAGACAGGGGCCAACACC.

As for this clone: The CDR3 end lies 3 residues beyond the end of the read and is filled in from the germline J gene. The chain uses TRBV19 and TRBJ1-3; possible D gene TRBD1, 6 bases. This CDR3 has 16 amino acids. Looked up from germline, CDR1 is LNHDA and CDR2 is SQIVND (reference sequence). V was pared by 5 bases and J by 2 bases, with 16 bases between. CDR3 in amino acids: CASSPATGTTGNTIYF. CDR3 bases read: TGTGCCAGTAGTCCAGCCACCGGGACAACTGGAAACACC.

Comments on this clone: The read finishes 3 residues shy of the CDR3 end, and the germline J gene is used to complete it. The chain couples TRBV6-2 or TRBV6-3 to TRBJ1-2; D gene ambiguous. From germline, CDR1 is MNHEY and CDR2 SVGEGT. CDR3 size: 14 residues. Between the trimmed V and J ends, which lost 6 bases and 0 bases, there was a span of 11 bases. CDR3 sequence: CASRPTSSNYGYTF. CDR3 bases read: TGTGCCAGCAGACCGACATCCTCTAACTATGGC.

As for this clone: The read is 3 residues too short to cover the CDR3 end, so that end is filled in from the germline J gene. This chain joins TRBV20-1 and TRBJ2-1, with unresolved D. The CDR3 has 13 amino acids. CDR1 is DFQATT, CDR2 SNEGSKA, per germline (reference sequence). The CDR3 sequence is CSTNARVYNEQFF. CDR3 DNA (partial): TGCAGCACCAACGCTAGAGTATACAATGAG.

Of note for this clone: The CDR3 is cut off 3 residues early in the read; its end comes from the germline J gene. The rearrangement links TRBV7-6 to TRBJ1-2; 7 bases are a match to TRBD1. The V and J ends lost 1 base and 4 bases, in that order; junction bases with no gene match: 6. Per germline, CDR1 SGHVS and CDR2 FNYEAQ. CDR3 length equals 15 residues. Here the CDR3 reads CASSLVETGIYGYTF. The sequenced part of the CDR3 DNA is TGTGCCAGCAGCTTAGTCGAGACAGGGATCTATGGC.

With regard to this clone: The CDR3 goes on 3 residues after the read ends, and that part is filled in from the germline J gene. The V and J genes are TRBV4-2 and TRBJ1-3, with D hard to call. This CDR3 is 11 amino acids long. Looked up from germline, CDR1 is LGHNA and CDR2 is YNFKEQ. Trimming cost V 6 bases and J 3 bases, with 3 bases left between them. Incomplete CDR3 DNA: TGTGCCAGCAGTAATGGAAACACC. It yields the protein CASSNGNT. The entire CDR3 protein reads CASSNGNTIYF.

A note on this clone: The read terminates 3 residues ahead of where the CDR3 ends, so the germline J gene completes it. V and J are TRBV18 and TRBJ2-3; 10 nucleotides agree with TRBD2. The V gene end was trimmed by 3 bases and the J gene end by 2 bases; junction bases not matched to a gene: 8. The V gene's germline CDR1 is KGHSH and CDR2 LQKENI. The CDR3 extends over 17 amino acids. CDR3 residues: CASSPPRLAGYTDTQYF. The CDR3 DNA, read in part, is TGTGCCAGCTCACCCCCTAGACTAGCGGGCTACACAGATACG.

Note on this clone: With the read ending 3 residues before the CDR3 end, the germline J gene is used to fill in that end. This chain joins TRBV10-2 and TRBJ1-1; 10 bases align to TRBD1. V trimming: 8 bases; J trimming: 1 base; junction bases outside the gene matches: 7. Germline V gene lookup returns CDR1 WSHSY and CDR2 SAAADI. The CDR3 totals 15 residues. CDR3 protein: CASLLRDRGNTEAFF. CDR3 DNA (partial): TGCGCCAGCCTTCTCCGGGACAGGGGGAACACTGAA.

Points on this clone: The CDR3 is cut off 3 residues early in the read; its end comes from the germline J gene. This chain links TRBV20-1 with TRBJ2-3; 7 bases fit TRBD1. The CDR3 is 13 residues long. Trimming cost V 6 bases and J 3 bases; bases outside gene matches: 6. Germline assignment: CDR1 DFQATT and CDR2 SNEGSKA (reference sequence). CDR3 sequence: CSALQGSTDTQYF. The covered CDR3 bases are TGCAGTGCCTTACAGGGGTCGACAGATACG.

CDR3: CASSYSFYTQYF. Partial CDR3 DNA: TGTGCCAGCAGTTACTCGTTCTATACG. This rearrangement joins TRBV6-2 or TRBV6-3 to TRBJ2-3; D is undetermined. The read stops 3 residues short of the end of the CDR3; the missing end is completed from the germline J gene. The CDR3 totals 12 residues. Looked up from germline, CDR1 is MNHEY and CDR2 is SVGEGT. The germline V and J ends were trimmed by 0 bases and 7 bases, with 5 bases remaining between them.

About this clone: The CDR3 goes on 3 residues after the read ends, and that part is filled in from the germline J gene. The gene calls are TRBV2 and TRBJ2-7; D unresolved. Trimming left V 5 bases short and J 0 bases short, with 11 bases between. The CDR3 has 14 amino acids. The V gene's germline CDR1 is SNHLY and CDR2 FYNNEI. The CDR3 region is CASSPDTYSYEQYF. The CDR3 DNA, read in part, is TGTGCCAGCAGTCCTGACACCTACTCCTACGAG.

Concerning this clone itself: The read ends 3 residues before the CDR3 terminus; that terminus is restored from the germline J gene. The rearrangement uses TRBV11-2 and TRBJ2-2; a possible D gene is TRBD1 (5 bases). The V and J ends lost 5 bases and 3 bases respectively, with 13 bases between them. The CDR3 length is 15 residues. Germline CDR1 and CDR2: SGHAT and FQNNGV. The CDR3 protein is CASSVAGWDTGELFF. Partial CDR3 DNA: TGTGCCAGCAGCGTCGCAGGGTGGGACACCGGGGAG.

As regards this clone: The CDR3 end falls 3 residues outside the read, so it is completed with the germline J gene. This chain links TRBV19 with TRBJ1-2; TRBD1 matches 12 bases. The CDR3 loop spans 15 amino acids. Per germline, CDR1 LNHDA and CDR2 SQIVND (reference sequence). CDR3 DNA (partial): TGTGCCAGTAGTATCGGGACAGGGGGCCCAGACGGC. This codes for CASSIGTGGPDG. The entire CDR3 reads CASSIGTGGPDGYTF.

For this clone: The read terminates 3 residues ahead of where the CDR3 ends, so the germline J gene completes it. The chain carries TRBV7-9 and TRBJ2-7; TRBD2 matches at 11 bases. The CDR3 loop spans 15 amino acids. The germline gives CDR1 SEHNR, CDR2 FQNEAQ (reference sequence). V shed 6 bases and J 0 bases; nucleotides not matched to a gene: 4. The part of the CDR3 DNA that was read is TGTGCCAGCAGATCTAGCGGGGGGAGCTCCTACGAG. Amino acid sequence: CASRSSGGSSYE. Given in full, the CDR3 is CASRSSGGSSYEQYF.

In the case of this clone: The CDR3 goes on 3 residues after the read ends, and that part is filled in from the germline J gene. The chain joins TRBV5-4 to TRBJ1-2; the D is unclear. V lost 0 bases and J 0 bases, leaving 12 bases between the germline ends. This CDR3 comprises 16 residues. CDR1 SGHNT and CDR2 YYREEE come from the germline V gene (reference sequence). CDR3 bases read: TGTGCCAGCAGCTTGGAGTCAGGAAGTACTAACTATGGC. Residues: CASSLESGSTNYG. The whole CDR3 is CASSLESGSTNYGYTF.

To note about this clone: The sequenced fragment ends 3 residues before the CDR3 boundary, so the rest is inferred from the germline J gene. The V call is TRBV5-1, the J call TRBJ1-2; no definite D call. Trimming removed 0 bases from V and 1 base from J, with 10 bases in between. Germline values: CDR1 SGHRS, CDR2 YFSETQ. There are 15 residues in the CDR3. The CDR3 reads CASSLGERGNYGYTF. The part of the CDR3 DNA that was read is TGCGCCAGCAGCTTGGGTGAAAGAGGTAACTATGGC.

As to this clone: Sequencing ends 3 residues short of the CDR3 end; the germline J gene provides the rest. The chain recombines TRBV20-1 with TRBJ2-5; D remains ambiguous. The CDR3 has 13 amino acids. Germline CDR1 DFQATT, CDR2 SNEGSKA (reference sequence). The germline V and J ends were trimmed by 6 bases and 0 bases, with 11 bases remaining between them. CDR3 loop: CSAPWRYQETQYF. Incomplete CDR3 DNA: TGCAGTGCCCCCTGGCGGTACCAAGAGACC.

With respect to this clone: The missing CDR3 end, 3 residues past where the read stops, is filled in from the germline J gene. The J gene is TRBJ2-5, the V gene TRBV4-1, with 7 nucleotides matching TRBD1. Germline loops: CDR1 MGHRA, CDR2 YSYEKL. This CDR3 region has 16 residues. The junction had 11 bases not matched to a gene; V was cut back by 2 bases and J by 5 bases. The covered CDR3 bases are TGCGCCAGCAGCCAACAAGGGGGCGTCGTGGGGGAGACC. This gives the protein CASSQQGGVVGET. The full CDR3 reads CASSQQGGVVGETQYF.

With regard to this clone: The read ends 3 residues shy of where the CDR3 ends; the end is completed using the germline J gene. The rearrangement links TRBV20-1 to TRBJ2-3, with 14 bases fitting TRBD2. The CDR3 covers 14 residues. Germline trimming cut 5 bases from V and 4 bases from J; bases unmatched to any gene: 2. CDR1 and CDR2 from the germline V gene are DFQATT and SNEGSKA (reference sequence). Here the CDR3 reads CSALTSGRADTQYF. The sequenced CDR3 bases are TGCAGTGCTTTGACTAGCGGGAGGGCAGATACG.